The sample holds one count of the clone carrying this T cell receptor (beta chain). Its specificity is unknown. This sample was included in a study of a mutant IDH1 vaccine in newly diagnosed glioma. On the study more broadly: With temozolomide cycles, or 4-6 weeks after radiotherapy alone, vaccination was started. Treated patients, about 60% male and roughly 40% female, averaged about 40 years of age. Patients got radiotherapy, temozolomide, or both beforehand, and most got both.

CDR3 length: 14 residues. The germline CDR1 and CDR2 sequences are SGHDT and YYEEEE. Trimming stripped 0 bases from V and 7 bases from J, with 11 bases between. Overall study findings and caveats: Immune responses induced by the vaccine were seen in 93.3% of patients, spanning multiple MHC alleles.

As to time point: week 47, end of study. It was 300 ug of mutant IDH1 20-mer peptide that made up each vaccine dose, given with topical imiquimod. Assay: immunoSEQ multiplex PCR; the TCRdb copy retains only in-frame clones and omits some. The table has almost 95,000 clones, nearly 90% seen once. Sequencing was performed on PBMCs, taken from a glioma patient whose treatment included an IDH1 peptide vaccine. The sequence came from a woman in her 50s with glioma. The chain couples TRBV5-6 to TRBJ1-5; maybe TRBD1 (5 bases). The CDR3 DNA sequence: TGTGCCAGCAGCTTGGGTGGGGCACGGCAGCCCCAGCATTTT. Its translation is CASSLGGARQPQHF.